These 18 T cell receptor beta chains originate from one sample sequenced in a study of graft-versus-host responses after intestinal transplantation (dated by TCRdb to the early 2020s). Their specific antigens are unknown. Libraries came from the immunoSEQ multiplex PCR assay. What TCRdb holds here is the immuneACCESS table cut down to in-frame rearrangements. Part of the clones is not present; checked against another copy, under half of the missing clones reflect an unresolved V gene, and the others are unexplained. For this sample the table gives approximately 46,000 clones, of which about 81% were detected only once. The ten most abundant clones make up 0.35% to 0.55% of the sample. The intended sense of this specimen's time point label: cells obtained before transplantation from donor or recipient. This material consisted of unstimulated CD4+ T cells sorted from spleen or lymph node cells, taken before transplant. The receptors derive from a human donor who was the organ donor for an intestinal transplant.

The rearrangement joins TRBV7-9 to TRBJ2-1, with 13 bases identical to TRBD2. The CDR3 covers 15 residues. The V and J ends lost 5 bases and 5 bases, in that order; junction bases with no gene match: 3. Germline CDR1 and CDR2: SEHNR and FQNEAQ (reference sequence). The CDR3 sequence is CASSTGTSGNNEQFF. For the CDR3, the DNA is TGTGCCAGCAGCACCGGGACTAGCGGGAACAATGAGCAGTTCTTC.

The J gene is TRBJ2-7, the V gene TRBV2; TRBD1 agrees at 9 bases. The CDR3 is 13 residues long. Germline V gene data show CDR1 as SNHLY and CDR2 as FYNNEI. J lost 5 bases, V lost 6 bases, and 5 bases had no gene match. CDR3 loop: CASRGQGKDEQYF. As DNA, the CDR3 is TGTGCCAGCAGGGGACAGGGAAAGGACGAGCAGTACTTC.

CDR3 coding DNA: TGTGCCAGCAGCTTATCCGACAGGGTAACTGAAGCTTTCTTT. As protein: CASSLSDRVTEAFF. V gene TRBV7-2 combines with J gene TRBJ1-1; 7 positions match TRBD1. J was trimmed by 5 bases and V by 2 bases; bases with no gene match: 5. This CDR3 is built from 14 residues. Germline-derived CDR1 and CDR2 are SGHTA and FQGNSA.

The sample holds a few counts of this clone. CDR3 DNA: TGTGCCAGCAGTCATTCAGGGGGCGCGGTCTACGAGCAGTACTTC. Amino acid sequence: CASSHSGGAVYEQYF. V gene TRBV5-6 combines with J gene TRBJ2-7, with 8 bases that match TRBD1. Germline assignment: CDR1 SGHDT and CDR2 YYEEEE. This CDR3 has 15 residues. J gave up 3 bases and V 5 bases, and 10 bases lay outside the gene matches. The full variable domain, completed using reference TRBV5-6 and TRBJ2-7, is DAGVTQSPTHLIKTRGQQVTLRCSPKSGHDTVSWYQQALGQGPQFIFQYYEEEERQRGNFPDRFSGHQFPNYSSELNVNALLLGDSALYLCASSHSGGAVYEQYFGPGTRLTVT.

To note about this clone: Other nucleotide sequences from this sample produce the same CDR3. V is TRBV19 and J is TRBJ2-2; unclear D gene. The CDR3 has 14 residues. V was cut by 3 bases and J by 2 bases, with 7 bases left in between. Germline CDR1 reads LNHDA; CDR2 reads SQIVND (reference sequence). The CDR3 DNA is TGTGCCAGTAGTATCGGACCTAACACCGGGGAGCTGTTTTTT. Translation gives CASSIGPNTGELFF.

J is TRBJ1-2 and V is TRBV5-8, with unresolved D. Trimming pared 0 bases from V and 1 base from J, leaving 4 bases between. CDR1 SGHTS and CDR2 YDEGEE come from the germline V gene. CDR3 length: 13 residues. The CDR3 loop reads CASSLESNYGYTF. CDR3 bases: TGTGCCAGCAGCTTGGAAAGTAACTATGGCTACACCTTC. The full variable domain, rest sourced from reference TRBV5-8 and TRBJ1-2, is EAGVTQSPTHLIKTRGQQATLRCSPISGHTSVYWYQQALGLGLQFLLWYDEGEERNRGNFPPRFSGRQFPNYSSELNVNALELEDSALYLCASSLESNYGYTFGSGTRLTVV.

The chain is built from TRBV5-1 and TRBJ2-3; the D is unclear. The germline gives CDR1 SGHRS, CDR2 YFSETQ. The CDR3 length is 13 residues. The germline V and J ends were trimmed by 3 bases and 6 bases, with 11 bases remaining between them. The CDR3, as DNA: TGCGCCAGCAGCTCCGGTACCCTGGATACGCAGTATTTT. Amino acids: CASSSGTLDTQYF.

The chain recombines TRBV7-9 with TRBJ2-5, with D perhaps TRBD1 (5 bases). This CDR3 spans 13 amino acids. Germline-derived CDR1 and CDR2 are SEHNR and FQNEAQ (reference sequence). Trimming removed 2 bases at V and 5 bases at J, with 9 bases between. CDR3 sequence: CASSLSGKETQYF. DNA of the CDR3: TGTGCCAGCAGCTTATCAGGGAAGGAGACCCAGTACTTC.

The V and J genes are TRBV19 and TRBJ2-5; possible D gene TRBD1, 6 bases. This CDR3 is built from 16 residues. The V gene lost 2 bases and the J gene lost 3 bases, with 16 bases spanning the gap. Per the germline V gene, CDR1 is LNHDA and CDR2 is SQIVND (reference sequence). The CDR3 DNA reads TGTGCCAGTAGTATAAGGGCCAGAGGGGGAAAAGAGACCCAGTACTTC. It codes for CASSIRARGGKETQYF.

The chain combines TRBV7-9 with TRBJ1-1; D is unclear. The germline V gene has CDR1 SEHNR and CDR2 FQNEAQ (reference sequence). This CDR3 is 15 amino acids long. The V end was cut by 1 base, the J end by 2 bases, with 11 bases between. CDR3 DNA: TGTGCCAGCAGCTTAGTCAGGACCACAAACACTGAAGCTTTCTTT. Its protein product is CASSLVRTTNTEAFF.

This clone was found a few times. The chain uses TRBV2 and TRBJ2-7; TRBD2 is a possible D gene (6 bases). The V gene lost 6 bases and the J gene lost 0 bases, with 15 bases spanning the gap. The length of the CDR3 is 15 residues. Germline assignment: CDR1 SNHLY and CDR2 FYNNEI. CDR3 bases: TGTGCCAGCAGCCCGACTAGAAGTAGCTCCTACGAGCAGTACTTC. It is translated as CASSPTRSSSYEQYF.

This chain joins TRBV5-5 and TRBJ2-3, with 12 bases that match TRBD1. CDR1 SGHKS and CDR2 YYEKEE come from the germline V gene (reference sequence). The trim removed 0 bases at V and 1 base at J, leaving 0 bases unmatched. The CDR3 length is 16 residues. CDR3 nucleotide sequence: TGTGCCAGCAGCTTGGGGGACAGGGGGCGCACAGATACGCAGTATTTT. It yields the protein CASSLGDRGRTDTQYF.

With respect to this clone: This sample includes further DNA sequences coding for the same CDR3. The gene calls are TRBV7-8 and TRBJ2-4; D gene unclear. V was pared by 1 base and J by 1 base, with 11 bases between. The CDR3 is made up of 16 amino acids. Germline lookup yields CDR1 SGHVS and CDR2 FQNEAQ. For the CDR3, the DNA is TGTGCCAGCAGCTTAGGGCGTCGCAGTGCCAAAAACATTCAGTACTTC. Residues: CASSLGRRSAKNIQYF.

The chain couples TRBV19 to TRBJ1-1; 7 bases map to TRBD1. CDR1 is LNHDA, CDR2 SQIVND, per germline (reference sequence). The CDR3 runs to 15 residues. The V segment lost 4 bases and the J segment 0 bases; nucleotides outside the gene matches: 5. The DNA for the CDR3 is TGTGCCAGTAGTACCCCGACAGGGATGAACACTGAAGCTTTCTTT. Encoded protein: CASSTPTGMNTEAFF.

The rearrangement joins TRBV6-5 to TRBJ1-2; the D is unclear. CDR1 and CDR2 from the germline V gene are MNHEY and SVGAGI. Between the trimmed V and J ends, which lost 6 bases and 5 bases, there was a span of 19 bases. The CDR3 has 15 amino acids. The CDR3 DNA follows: TGTGCCAGCAGCGCCGAACCGGGTCTATATTATGGCTACACCTTC. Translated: CASSAEPGLYYGYTF.

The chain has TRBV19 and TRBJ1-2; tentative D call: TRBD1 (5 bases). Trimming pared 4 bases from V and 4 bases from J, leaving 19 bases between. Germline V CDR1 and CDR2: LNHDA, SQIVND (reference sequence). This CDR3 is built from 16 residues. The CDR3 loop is CASSRGDQRFFYGYTF. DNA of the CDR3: TGTGCCAGTAGTAGAGGGGACCAGCGTTTTTTCTATGGCTACACCTTC.

The CDR3 DNA reads as TGTGCCAGCAGCTTAGCTGGCGGAAACATTCAGTACTTC. Translation gives CASSLAGGNIQYF. The rearrangement uses TRBV7-2 and TRBJ2-4, with D uncertain. Trimming took off 0 bases at V and 6 bases at J, with 6 bases between the two ends. This CDR3 is built from 13 residues. Germline CDR1 SGHTA, CDR2 FQGNSA.

Here the CDR3 reads CASTPYTGGEQYF. The CDR3 DNA reads TGTGCCAGCACCCCGTACACAGGGGGCGAGCAGTACTTC. This rearrangement joins TRBV27 to TRBJ2-7, with 8 bases matching TRBD1. Trimming removed 7 bases from V and 6 bases from J; junction bases left unmatched: 8. Looked up from germline, CDR1 is MNHEY and CDR2 is SMNVEV (reference sequence). The CDR3 spans 13 residues.